This TCR beta chain was found in a study of T cells in Graves' hyperthyroidism and ophthalmopathy. Study findings and constraints: Model predictions of ophthalmopathy came a median approximately 6 months before onset. Most thyroid clonotypes that were expanded above 0.001 also turned up in blood. A 13 V-J signature model discriminated ophthalmopathy versus stable hyperthyroidism.

In this sample, this clonotype turned up many times. The target antigen is unknown. There were TCR beta CDR3 regions amplified from RNA transcripts. A first-round RT-PCR of the TCR CDR3 used the HTBI primer set. A single record per CDR3 protein comes from TCRdb applying MiXCR to the multiplex PCR reads. The sample consists of around 540,000 distinct CDR3 sequences, under 60% of them appearing once. The J segment lost 5 bases and the V segment lost 5 bases, leaving 2 bases of the junction unmatched. CDR1 and CDR2 from the germline V gene are LNHNV and YYDKDF (reference sequence). CDR3 size: 12 residues. Uncontrolled infection, other autoimmune disease, pregnancy or lactation barred patients from enrollment.

The source of this sequence is a woman in her late teens or twenties with Graves' hyperthyroidism. The sample taken for sequencing was peripheral blood or thyroid tissue (not recorded which). The genes are TRBV15 and TRBJ2-5; TRBD1 aligns across 7 bases. The CDR3 spells CATSSRGETQYF. As DNA, the CDR3 is TGTGCCACCAGCTCCAGGGGGGAGACCCAGTACTTC.